This TCR beta chain was captured in a study of control samples from healthy donors and cancer patients. Germline CDR1 and CDR2: SNHLY and FYNNEI. The CDR3 sequence is 13 residues long. The table came from immunoSEQ multiplex PCR; TCRdb's copy has only in-frame clones and leaves some out. The table lists over 200,000 clones, around 79% of them singletons, with approximately 12% in the top ten. Details on this clone: Mismatch with germline at one junction end may stem from a read error.

This chain joins TRBV2 and TRBJ2-3; D remains unclear. Sequencing was performed on PBMCs. The TCR comes from a woman aged 60-75 years with lung cancer. The CDR3 DNA sequence: TGTGCCAGCAAGGAAACAACCACAGATGCGCAGTATTTT. It is translated as CASKETTTDAQYF. The variable domain in full, with the rest retrieved from reference TRBV2 and TRBJ2-3, is EPEVTQTPSHQVTQMGQEVILRCVPISNHLYFYWYRQILGQKVEFLVSFYNNEISEKSEIFDDQFSVERPDGSNFTLKIRSTKLEDSAMYFCASKETTTDAQYFGPGTRLTVL.